This T cell receptor (beta chain) is drawn from a study of T cell responses to AZD1222 COVID-19 vaccine. Study-wide results and limits: CD4 TCRs linked to vaccination spanned spike, dominating at 160-218 and 743-854. In the spike-specific TCR repertoire, nearly half reportedly target unmutated variant regions.

Trimming cost V 6 bases and J 8 bases, with 13 bases left between them. Germline V gene sequence: CDR1 MDHEN, CDR2 SYDVKM. The CDR3 runs to 12 residues. For this clone: Antigen unknown.

The method was immunoSEQ multiplex PCR; TCRdb's version includes in-frame clones alone and lacks a portion of them. The table lists around 250,000 clones, about 92% of them singletons. Sequencing used peripheral blood, obtained on day 0 of AZD1222 vaccination. The receptor was derived from an adult in good health. The chain joins TRBV28 to TRBJ1-2; the D gene is possibly TRBD1 (5 bases). The CDR3 region is CASSLGPGGYTF. The CDR3 nucleotides are TGTGCCAGCAGCCTGGGACCAGGGGGCTACACCTTC.